This T cell receptor (beta chain) stems from a study of T-cell reconstitution after alpha-beta-depleted transplantation in children. Whole-study results and caveats: There were some patients whose high TCRbeta diversity at day 60 came from surviving recipient T cells and thymic progenitors.

The TCRbeta library incorporated unique molecular identifiers. A single record per CDR3 protein comes from TCRdb applying MiXCR to the PCR reads. The repertoire includes approximately 800,000 distinct CDR3 sequences, about 15% of them detected once, and approximately 5% sits in the top ten. The CDR3 consists of 15 residues. CDR1 and CDR2 (germline): MNHEY, SVGAGI. V lost 4 bases, J lost 4 bases, and 13 bases lay in between. A few counts support this clonotype. Its target is not known. The rearrangement links TRBV6-5 to TRBJ2-2; maybe TRBD2 (5 bases). Sequencing used PBMCs, mostly from graft donor cells, obtained 360 days after TCRalphabeta/CD19-depleted stem cell transplant. The TCR was taken from a male patient aged 10 to 17 who had a stem cell transplant for acute lymphoblastic leukemia, so the T cells may come from the graft donor. CDR3 amino acids: CASSSPAEVTGELFF. CDR3 DNA sequence: TGTGCCAGCAGTTCACCAGCGGAGGTCACCGGGGAGCTGTTTTTT.